The text below deals with one T cell receptor (beta chain). What it binds is not known. This sample is part of a study of neoadjuvant anti-PD-1 for oral cavity cancer. Findings and limits, study-wide: Post-nivolumab, blood T cell clonality was significantly elevated in non-responders.

The CDR3 covers 14 residues. The V end was cut by 3 bases, the J end by 1 base, with 9 bases between. Per germline, CDR1 ENHRY and CDR2 SYGVKD. Blood libraries mostly used roughly 520 ng genomic DNA, six replicates each. Sequenced by immunoSEQ multiplex PCR; TCRdb stores in-frame clones only, minus some. The sample yields about 13,000 clones, 70% to 75% seen once. The material was PBMCs, obtained before nivolumab (anti-PD-1) treatment. The chain couples TRBV10-3 to TRBJ1-1; no clear D gene. The TCR comes from a person aged 35-80 years with oral cavity squamous cell carcinoma. This CDR3 is CAISDRMANTEAFF. For the CDR3, the DNA is TGTGCCATCAGTGACAGGATGGCGAACACTGAAGCTTTCTTT.